The 28 T cell receptor beta chains presented below share a single source sample, sequenced in a study of CD8+ T cells in alopecia areata. Isolated RNA was reverse transcribed into cDNA used as the sequencing template. Clones were sequenced by immunoSEQ multiplex PCR, and TCRdb holds only the in-frame ones, with some missing. In the table there are some 180,000 clones, approximately 53% of which are singletons. The treatment: oral pan-JAK inhibitor, 5-10 mg twice daily. This specimen consisted of CD8+ T cells sorted from blood, obtained at week 24, from a patient treated with tofacitinib. The receptor source for this set is a human donor with alopecia areata.

This clone was recorded a few times. Other DNA variants within this sample encode the same CDR3. The gene calls are TRBV30 and TRBJ2-1; D ambiguous. The V end was cut by 3 bases, the J end by 7 bases, with 4 bases between. This CDR3 has 10 residues. Germline V gene lookup returns CDR1 GTSNPN and CDR2 SVGIG (reference sequence). This CDR3 is CAWSLNEQFF. In DNA form, the CDR3 reads TGTGCCTGGAGCTTAAATGAGCAGTTCTTC.

This clone was seen a handful of times. The CDR3: CASSLEAGSSYEQYF. CDR3 in DNA: TGTGCCAGCAGCTTAGAGGCGGGGAGCTCCTACGAGCAGTACTTC. The chain employs TRBV7-9 and TRBJ2-7, with D tentatively TRBD2 (6 bases). Germline V lookup: CDR1 SEHNR, CDR2 FQNEAQ (reference sequence). V dropped 1 base and J dropped 0 bases, with 10 bases sitting between them. CDR3 length: 15 amino acids. Variable domain in full (rest from reference TRBV7-9 and TRBJ2-7): DTGVSQNPRHKITKRGQNVTFRCDPISEHNRLYWYRQTLGQGPEFLTYFQNEAQLEKSRLLSDRFSAERPKGSFSTLEIQRTEQGDSAMYLCASSLEAGSSYEQYFGPGTRLTVT.

The chain carries TRBV29-1 and TRBJ2-1; D remains ambiguous. Looked up from germline, CDR1 is SQVTM and CDR2 is ANQGSEA. V lost 7 bases and J lost 3, with 13 bases in between. The CDR3 runs to 13 residues. CDR3 bases: TGCAGCGCCTCAGTTTCGATCTACAATGAGCAGTTCTTC. Translating gives CSASVSIYNEQFF.

The chain employs TRBV19 and TRBJ1-1; D gene unclear. Trimming stripped 3 bases from V and 1 base from J, with 12 bases between. The CDR3 is 15 residues long. Germline-derived CDR1 and CDR2 are LNHDA and SQIVND (reference sequence). CDR3 sequence reads: CASSISGEGNTEAFF. The CDR3 DNA is TGTGCCAGTAGTATCTCGGGAGAGGGGAACACTGAAGCTTTCTTT.

A single count supports this clone. The rearrangement uses TRBV5-1 and TRBJ2-7; 8 bases are shared with TRBD1. V was pared by 2 bases and J by 5 bases, with 15 bases of the junction left unmatched. CDR1 is SGHRS and CDR2 is YFSETQ in the germline V gene. The length of the CDR3 is 17 residues. The CDR3 loop reads CASSFLTRQGKSDEQYF. The CDR3, as DNA: TGCGCCAGCAGCTTCCTTACCCGACAGGGGAAGAGCGACGAGCAGTACTTC.

The sample holds a few counts of this clone. The chain employs TRBV14 and TRBJ1-2; 7 positions agree with TRBD1. Germline CDR1 reads SGHDN; CDR2 reads FVKESK. V gave up 0 bases and J gave up 7 bases; unmatched junction bases: 5. The CDR3 has 14 residues. CDR3 nucleotide sequence: TGTGCCAGCAGCCAAGATGAGGGGGCGCTTGGCTACACCTTC. Protein product: CASSQDEGALGYTF.

The chain recombines TRBV11-3 with TRBJ2-7, with unresolved D. The CDR3 covers 14 residues. Trimming removed 1 base at V and 7 bases at J, with 14 bases between. The germline gives CDR1 SGHNT, CDR2 YENEEA. The CDR3 reads CASSLVPPYEEQYF. CDR3 bases: TGTGCCAGCAGCTTAGTCCCTCCCTACGAGGAGCAGTACTTC.

This clone was recorded a few times. The CDR3 DNA reads TGTGCCAGCAGTGACGACCGGGACACTGAAGCTTTCTTT. Amino acid sequence: CASSDDRDTEAFF. This chain links TRBV7-9 with TRBJ1-1; D remains ambiguous. V lost 6 bases to trimming and J lost 3 bases, with 11 bases between them. Germline lookup yields CDR1 SEHNR and CDR2 FQNEAQ (reference sequence). CDR3 length: 13 amino acids.

This sequence joins TRBV2 and TRBJ1-2, with 7 positions matching TRBD1. The CDR3 consists of 16 residues. Per germline, CDR1 SNHLY and CDR2 FYNNEI. V dropped 0 bases and J dropped 8; count of bases not matched to a gene: 12. CDR3 residues: CASSEALRDRLRGYTF. Here the CDR3 DNA reads TGTGCCAGCAGTGAAGCGCTTCGGGACAGACTTCGCGGCTACACCTTC.

This clone was observed a few times. The gene calls are TRBV9 and TRBJ2-7; TRBD1 is a possible D gene (6 bases). The CDR3 is made up of 13 amino acids. The V end lost 3 bases, the J end lost 1 base, and 8 bases lay between the germline ends. Germline CDR1 reads SGDLS; CDR2 reads YYNGEE. CDR3 protein: CASSGTGSYEQYF. The CDR3 DNA reads as TGTGCCAGCAGCGGCACAGGGTCCTACGAGCAGTACTTC.

This chain joins TRBV4-3 and TRBJ1-1; D unclear. The CDR3 totals 15 residues. V dropped 0 bases and J dropped 6 bases, with 14 bases sitting between them. CDR1 and CDR2 (germline): LGHNA, YSLEER. CDR3 nucleotides: TGCGCCAGCAGCCAAGATCGGTCACCGTACCCTGAAGCTTTCTTT. Residues: CASSQDRSPYPEAFF.

The chain links TRBV30 to TRBJ1-1; 8 nucleotides agree with TRBD1. CDR1 GTSNPN and CDR2 SVGIG come from the germline V gene (reference sequence). Unmatched junction bases numbered 3, after V lost 4 bases and J lost 2 bases. CDR3 size: 13 residues. In nucleotides, the CDR3 is TGTGCCTGGATGACAGGGGCTAACACTGAAGCTTTCTTT. It specifies CAWMTGANTEAFF.

This clone was detected only a few times. This rearrangement joins TRBV30 to TRBJ2-1, with D possibly being TRBD1 or TRBD2 (5 bases each). The CDR3 has 15 amino acids. Germline CDR1 reads GTSNPN; CDR2 reads SVGIG (reference sequence). V was cut by 2 bases and J by 2 bases, with 13 bases left in between. The CDR3 loop reads CAWSWGSTTYNEQFF. In DNA form, the CDR3 reads TGTGCCTGGAGTTGGGGGTCTACTACCTACAATGAGCAGTTCTTC.

This clone occurred a few times. This sequence joins TRBV5-6 and TRBJ1-4; no definite D call. Deletions cut 6 bases from V and 7 bases from J, with 16 bases between. The CDR3 sequence is 14 residues long. Germline-derived CDR1 and CDR2 are SGHDT and YYEEEE. The CDR3: CASTAGGDGEKLFF. The CDR3 nucleotides are TGTGCCAGCACCGCAGGAGGAGATGGTGAAAAACTGTTTTTT.

The chain couples TRBV13 to TRBJ2-1, with D possibly matching TRBD1 (5 bases). The V gene's germline CDR1 is PRHDT and CDR2 FYEKMQ (reference sequence). V lost 3 bases to trimming and J lost 10 bases, with 10 bases between them. This CDR3 is 12 amino acids long. The CDR3 DNA reads TGTGCCAGCAGCTTCCGCAGGGCCGAGCAGTTCTTC. It yields the protein CASSFRRAEQFF.

The CDR3 spells CASGLLGYEQYF. The CDR3 region has the DNA TGTGCTAGTGGTTTGCTAGGCTACGAGCAGTACTTC. The gene calls are TRBV12-5 and TRBJ2-7; no clear D. In germline, CDR1 is LGHNT, CDR2 FRNRAP. This CDR3 has 12 residues. The V end was cut by 2 bases, the J end by 3 bases, with 5 bases between.

This clone was observed a few times. The chain is built from TRBV29-1 and TRBJ2-1; D is undetermined. The CDR3 is 11 amino acids. CDR1 SQVTM and CDR2 ANQGSEA come from the germline V gene. V was trimmed by 0 bases and J by 12 bases, leaving 9 bases between them. DNA of the CDR3: TGCAGCGTTGAAGAGGGTAGCCGGCAGTTCTTC. Translation: CSVEEGSRQFF.

This clone was seen once. The CDR3 protein is CASSLGRSGANVLTF. CDR3 nucleotide sequence: TGTGCCAGCAGCTTGGGGAGATCTGGGGCCAACGTCCTGACTTTC. V gene TRBV13 combines with J gene TRBJ2-6; tentatively, D is TRBD2 (5 bases). Trimming stripped 3 bases from V and 1 base from J, with 7 bases between. This CDR3 region has 15 residues. Germline V gene sequence: CDR1 PRHDT, CDR2 FYEKMQ (reference sequence).

J is TRBJ2-7 and V is TRBV30; TRBD1 matches 7 bases. CDR3 length: 13 residues. The V and J ends lost 0 bases and 6 bases, in that order; junction bases with no gene match: 5. The germline V gene has CDR1 GTSNPN and CDR2 SVGIG (reference sequence). DNA for the CDR3: TGTGCCTGGAGTGTAGGGGACAGATCCGAGCAGTACTTC. Translated, it gives CAWSVGDRSEQYF.

This clone has only a few counts. V is TRBV5-6 and J is TRBJ2-3; no firm D call. V lost 0 bases and J lost 7, with 3 bases in between. Germline CDR1 and CDR2: SGHDT and YYEEEE. The CDR3 is made up of 11 amino acids. CDR3 region: CASSLDHTQYF. In DNA form, the CDR3 reads TGTGCCAGCAGCTTGGATCATACGCAGTATTTT.

This clone was recorded a few times. The V call is TRBV4-3, the J call TRBJ2-7; unclear D gene. V was cut by 1 base and J by 4 bases, with 8 bases left in between. Germline V gene lookup returns CDR1 LGHNA and CDR2 YSLEER. This CDR3 has 13 amino acids. CDR3 sequence reads: CASSQGLGYEQYF. For the CDR3, the DNA is TGCGCCAGCAGCCAAGGGTTGGGTTACGAGCAGTACTTC.

The chain joins TRBV7-6 to TRBJ2-6; TRBD1 might be the D (6 bases). V was cut by 5 bases and J by 2 bases, with 19 bases left in between. The germline CDR1 and CDR2 sequences are SGHVS and FNYEAQ. The CDR3 runs 18 residues. CDR3 region: CASSPRRGGSTGANVLTF. Written as DNA, the CDR3 is TGTGCCAGCAGCCCCCGTCGAGGGGGAAGTACTGGGGCCAACGTCCTGACTTTC.

Only a few counts were recorded for this clone. This sample includes further DNA sequences coding for the same CDR3. The rearrangement links TRBV13 to TRBJ1-5, with D unclear. Germline-derived CDR1 and CDR2 are PRHDT and FYEKMQ (reference sequence). This CDR3 is built from 12 residues. With 0 bases removed from V and 4 bases from J, the gap between germline ends came to 1 base. The CDR3 nucleotides are TGTGCCAGCAGCTTAGGGAATCAGCCCCAGCATTTT. This translates into CASSLGNQPQHF.

This chain links TRBV6-1 with TRBJ1-5; 8 bases line up with TRBD1. The germline gives CDR1 MNHNS, CDR2 SASEGT. The V and J ends lost 4 bases and 5 bases, in that order; junction bases with no gene match: 4. This CDR3 has 14 amino acids. In nucleotides, the CDR3 is TGTGCCAGCAGTGCTACAGGGGGGGATCAGCCCCAGCATTTT. Its translation: CASSATGGDQPQHF.

V gene TRBV6-5 combines with J gene TRBJ2-7, with a tentative D call TRBD2 (6 bases). V lost 0 bases and J 6 bases, leaving 6 bases between the germline ends. From germline, CDR1 is MNHEY and CDR2 SVGAGI. CDR3 length: 12 residues. The DNA for the CDR3 is TGTGCCAGCAGTTACTCGGGGGGCGAGCAGTACTTC. Amino acids: CASSYSGGEQYF.

V is TRBV30 and J is TRBJ2-1; 9 positions match TRBD2. Germline CDR1 GTSNPN, CDR2 SVGIG (reference sequence). This CDR3 contains 13 residues. J gave up 10 bases and V 0 bases, and 4 bases lay outside the gene matches. The CDR3 region has the DNA TGTGCCTGGAGTGTGGGGCTAGCGGGGGAGCAGTTCTTC. It codes for CAWSVGLAGEQFF.

The chain is built from TRBV30 and TRBJ2-3; 7 bases map to TRBD2. V shed 2 bases, J shed 5 bases, and the junction held 4 bases outside the gene matches. Per the germline V gene, CDR1 is GTSNPN and CDR2 is SVGIG (reference sequence). The CDR3 runs to 13 residues. The DNA of the CDR3 is TGTGCCTGGAGTAGCGGGGAGGGAGATACGCAGTATTTT. As protein: CAWSSGEGDTQYF.

This chain connects TRBV7-6 to TRBJ1-5; D is uncertain. This CDR3 region has 15 residues. V lost 3 bases, J lost 0 bases, and 9 bases lay in between. Per the germline V gene, CDR1 is SGHVS and CDR2 is FNYEAQ. The CDR3, as DNA: TGTGCCAGCAGCTTGAGGCCTGGTAGCAATCAGCCCCAGCATTTT. Protein product: CASSLRPGSNQPQHF.